What follows are 29 T cell receptor beta chains derived from one specimen sequenced in a study of response to subunit inactivated influenza vaccine. TCRdb called the RT-PCR reads again in MiXCR, with one record for every CDR3 protein. The sample lists under 550,000 distinct CDR3 sequences, under 8.5% seen once, with about an eighth in the top ten. The sequenced sample was PBMCs from blood, obtained less than 30 months after vaccination. The receptors here all came from a man aged 50-75 years who received an inactivated influenza vaccine.

The chain couples TRBV3-1 to TRBJ1-6; 8 bases are shared with TRBD1. V gave up 2 bases and J gave up 7 bases; unmatched junction bases: 4. In germline, CDR1 is LGHDT, CDR2 YNNKEL (reference sequence). This CDR3 is built from 15 residues. The CDR3: CASSQQGARNSPLHF. The CDR3 region has the DNA TGTGCCAGCAGCCAACAGGGGGCGAGGAATTCACCCCTCCACTTT.

This clonotype was seen a few times. The chain uses TRBV4-2 and TRBJ2-3, with D unresolved. V was shortened by 1 base and J by 4 bases, with 12 bases between the two germline ends. The CDR3 has 15 amino acids. Germline V gene lookup returns CDR1 LGHNA and CDR2 YNFKEQ. The CDR3 here is CASSQASFDADTQYF. The CDR3, as DNA: TGTGCCAGCAGCCAAGCCTCTTTCGATGCAGATACGCAGTATTTT.

This clonotype was picked up many times. V gene TRBV6-1 combines with J gene TRBJ1-4; TRBD1 is a possible D gene (5 bases). The CDR3 totals 17 residues. Germline assignment: CDR1 MNHNS and CDR2 SASEGT. V shed 1 base and J shed 0 bases, with 12 bases lying between them. CDR3 bases: TGTGCCAGCAGTGAAGGGCAGGGCGCTGCAACTAATGAAAAACTGTTTTTT. It encodes CASSEGQGAATNEKLFF.

The sample holds a few counts of this clonotype. This sequence joins TRBV5-6 and TRBJ2-1; unclear D gene. The V gene's germline CDR1 is SGHDT and CDR2 YYEEEE. The germline V and J ends were trimmed by 7 bases and 0 bases, with 8 bases remaining between them. The CDR3 contains 13 residues. The chain's CDR3 is CASYSDSYNEQFF. The CDR3 nucleotides read TGTGCCAGCTACAGCGACTCCTACAATGAGCAGTTCTTC.

J is TRBJ1-3 and V is TRBV20-1; a weak D match, TRBD1 (6 bases). Germline V gene data show CDR1 as DFQATT and CDR2 as SNEGSKA (reference sequence). The CDR3 has 16 amino acids. V lost 0 bases to trimming and J lost 1 base, with 13 bases between them. CDR3 coding DNA: TGCAGTGCTAGAGATTTGGGGGGCCTTTCTGGAAACACCATATATTTT. Translation: CSARDLGGLSGNTIYF.

This clonotype has a handful of counts. CDR3 coding DNA: TGCGCCAGCAGCTTGGGGTCCCTTGCTCAAGAGACCCAGTACTTC. Its protein product is CASSLGSLAQETQYF. The chain recombines TRBV5-1 with TRBJ2-5; D unclear. There are 15 residues in the CDR3. Germline V gene lookup returns CDR1 SGHRS and CDR2 YFSETQ. The V end lost 0 bases, the J end lost 2 bases, and 11 bases lay between the germline ends.

The chain combines TRBV15 with TRBJ1-1, with 7 bases aligning to TRBD1. V lost 2 bases and J lost 2; bases outside the gene matches: 5. This CDR3 region has 15 residues. CDR1 LNHNV and CDR2 YYDKDF come from the germline V gene (reference sequence). CDR3 amino acids: CATSRQTGLNTEAFF. The CDR3 region has the DNA TGTGCCACCAGCAGACAGACAGGGCTAAACACTGAAGCTTTCTTT.

In its sample, this clonotype was seen many times. The rearrangement uses TRBV10-1 and TRBJ2-3; 11 bases agree with TRBD2. Germline assignment: CDR1 WNHNN and CDR2 SYGVQD (reference sequence). J lost 7 bases, V lost 2 bases, and 8 bases had no gene match. The CDR3 runs to 16 residues. Here the CDR3 DNA reads TGCGCCAGCAGTGAGGGTACTAGCGGGGGCCTCCATACGCAGTATTTT. Translating gives CASSEGTSGGLHTQYF.

The chain uses TRBV20-1 and TRBJ2-3; 11 bases line up with TRBD2. CDR3 length: 15 amino acids. Germline-derived CDR1 and CDR2 are DFQATT and SNEGSKA (reference sequence). The V segment lost 3 bases and the J segment 5 bases; nucleotides outside the gene matches: 7. The CDR3 reads CSASPLAGDGDTQYF. For the CDR3, the DNA is TGCAGTGCTAGCCCACTAGCGGGAGATGGAGATACGCAGTATTTT.

This clonotype was seen ten or more times. The chain combines TRBV4-1 with TRBJ1-5; unclear D gene. This CDR3 has 19 residues. V was shortened by 0 bases and J by 6 bases, with 24 bases between the two germline ends. CDR1 is MGHRA, CDR2 YSYEKL, per germline. The CDR3 DNA reads TGCGCCAGCAGCCAAGACTTCTTAAGGGTGGTCGGCTCCGGTCAGCCCCAGCATTTT. It yields the protein CASSQDFLRVVGSGQPQHF.

The V call is TRBV5-6, the J call TRBJ2-2, with 11 positions matching TRBD2. Unmatched junction bases numbered 8, after V lost 7 bases and J lost 0 bases. CDR3 size: 17 residues. The germline gives CDR1 SGHDT, CDR2 YYEEEE. The CDR3 protein is CASQLALAGANTGELFF. CDR3 DNA: TGTGCCAGCCAGCTTGCACTAGCGGGAGCGAACACCGGGGAGCTGTTTTTT.

The chain recombines TRBV4-2 with TRBJ2-7; TRBD2 agrees at 7 bases. CDR1 and CDR2 (germline): LGHNA, YNFKEQ. With V trimmed by 1 base and J by 0 bases, 3 bases remained unmatched. The CDR3 extends over 15 amino acids. Written as DNA, the CDR3 is TGTGCCAGCAGCCAAGGGGGCGGGAGCTCCTACGAGCAGTACTTC. Translating gives CASSQGGGSSYEQYF.

The rearrangement uses TRBV29-1 and TRBJ2-3, with D tentatively TRBD1 (6 bases). V was cut by 8 bases and J by 6 bases, with 21 bases left in between. The germline V gene has CDR1 SQVTM and CDR2 ANQGSEA. CDR3 length: 14 residues. The chain's CDR3 is CSLLPQGIGDTQYF. For the CDR3, the DNA is TGCAGCCTCCTCCCTCAGGGGATTGGGGATACGCAGTATTTT.

The V and J genes are TRBV9 and TRBJ1-2; perhaps TRBD1 as D (6 bases). V gave up 3 bases and J gave up 7 bases, with 16 bases separating them. The CDR3 has 14 amino acids. Germline values: CDR1 SGDLS, CDR2 YYNGEE. The CDR3 region has the DNA TGTGCCAGCAGCGAGGGGACAACGAGACCTGGCTACACCTTC. Protein sequence: CASSEGTTRPGYTF.

The gene calls are TRBV28 and TRBJ2-2; TRBD1 matches at 9 bases. This CDR3 has 15 amino acids. Germline V gene sequence: CDR1 MDHEN, CDR2 SYDVKM. J gave up 6 bases and V 5 bases, and 7 bases lay outside the gene matches. In DNA form, the CDR3 reads TGTGCCAGCAGTCGCGGACAGGGGCTGGCCGGGGAGCTGTTTTTT. It is translated as CASSRGQGLAGELFF. The full variable domain, its missing parts supplied by reference TRBV28 and TRBJ2-2, is DVKVTQSSRYLVKRTGEKVFLECVQDMDHENMFWYRQDPGLGLRLIYFSYDVKMKEKGDIPEGYSVSREKKERFSLILESASTNQTSMYLCASSRGQGLAGELFFGEGSRLTVL.

CDR3 sequence (DNA): TGTGCCAGCAGCCGGGGACCGGGGGTCACCATATATTTT. This encodes CASSRGPGVTIYF. The rearrangement uses TRBV12-3 or TRBV12-4 and TRBJ1-3; tentative D call: TRBD1 (5 bases). This CDR3 is built from 13 residues. The V gene lost 6 bases and the J gene lost 9 bases, with 15 bases spanning the gap.

The J gene is TRBJ2-1, the V gene TRBV12-5, with TRBD2 identical over 8 bases. The CDR3 has 16 amino acids. The germline gives CDR1 LGHNT, CDR2 FRNRAP. V lost 2 bases and J lost 3; bases outside the gene matches: 6. The CDR3 coding sequence is TGTGCTAGTGGTTTGTCGCAGCGGGGGCACTACAATGAGCAGTTCTTC. Translating it yields CASGLSQRGHYNEQFF.

The chain combines TRBV12-3 or TRBV12-4 with TRBJ1-5; tentative D call: TRBD1 (5 bases). The CDR3 loop spans 14 amino acids. V dropped 6 bases and J dropped 1 base, with 10 bases sitting between them. The CDR3 is CASSGTGSNQPQHF. CDR3 nucleotide sequence: TGTGCCAGCAGCGGGACCGGGAGCAATCAGCCCCAGCATTTT.

The table lists this clonotype with a few counts. V usage is TRBV11-1 and J usage is TRBJ2-3; 8 nucleotides align to TRBD1. The V segment lost 2 bases and the J segment 2 bases; nucleotides outside the gene matches: 6. CDR1 is SGHAT, CDR2 FQDESV, per germline (reference sequence). There are 16 residues in the CDR3. In nucleotides, the CDR3 is TGTGCCAGCAGCTTATTCTGGGACAGGATCACAGATACGCAGTATTTT. Translating gives CASSLFWDRITDTQYF.

The sample holds a few counts of this clonotype. The chain links TRBV7-2 to TRBJ2-1, with a tentative D call TRBD1 (6 bases). In germline, CDR1 is SGHTA, CDR2 FQGNSA. Trimming pared 5 bases from V and 6 bases from J, leaving 17 bases between. This CDR3 comprises 15 residues. The DNA for the CDR3 is TGTGCCAGCAGCCAGACAGGCCCAGTCAGCAATGAGCAGTTCTTC. It translates to CASSQTGPVSNEQFF.

This clonotype was observed a handful of times. This chain joins TRBV2 and TRBJ2-5, with 7 bases identical to TRBD1. This CDR3 is built from 13 residues. Germline lookup yields CDR1 SNHLY and CDR2 FYNNEI. V dropped 8 bases and J dropped 7; count of bases not matched to a gene: 10. The CDR3, as DNA: TGTGCCAGCCGACTCAGGGGGAGCGGGACCCAGTACTTC. Amino acid sequence: CASRLRGSGTQYF.

Many counts were recorded for this clonotype. V usage is TRBV20-1 and J usage is TRBJ2-5, with D uncertain. Looked up from germline, CDR1 is DFQATT and CDR2 is SNEGSKA (reference sequence). V lost 0 bases to trimming and J lost 5 bases, with 10 bases between them. The CDR3 spans 13 residues. CDR3 sequence: CSAREGSRETQYF. CDR3 DNA: TGCAGTGCTAGAGAGGGATCTCGGGAGACCCAGTACTTC.

The chain recombines TRBV5-1 with TRBJ2-7; 8 positions agree with TRBD2. The germline V gene has CDR1 SGHRS and CDR2 YFSETQ. The CDR3 loop spans 15 amino acids. The trim removed 3 bases at V and 6 bases at J, leaving 11 bases unmatched. Written as DNA, the CDR3 is TGCGCCAGCAGCTCCAGGGTCAGCGGGGGTGGCGAGCAGTACTTC. Its protein product is CASSSRVSGGGEQYF.

The chain is built from TRBV2 and TRBJ1-5; D is possibly TRBD1 (5 bases). The V end lost 4 bases, the J end lost 6 bases, and 13 bases lay between the germline ends. This CDR3 is 14 amino acids long. Per germline, CDR1 SNHLY and CDR2 FYNNEI. The CDR3 is CASSVRGRGQPQHF. The DNA of the CDR3 is TGTGCCAGCAGTGTTAGGGGAAGGGGTCAGCCCCAGCATTTT.

The CDR3 region has the DNA TGCGCCAGCAGCCTGAGCGCGGCTGAGGGCTACACCTTC. Its protein product is CASSLSAAEGYTF. The chain has TRBV4-3 and TRBJ1-2, with D unresolved. This CDR3 spans 13 amino acids. Trimming pared 4 bases from V and 8 bases from J, leaving 14 bases between. Germline CDR1 LGHNA, CDR2 YSLEER.

This clonotype was counted ten times or more. V is TRBV12-3 or TRBV12-4 and J is TRBJ2-2, with 7 positions matching TRBD2. This CDR3 contains 15 residues. V trimming: 5 bases; J trimming: 1 base; junction bases outside the gene matches: 4. The CDR3: CASSQLAWNTGELFF. The DNA for the CDR3 is TGTGCCAGCAGTCAACTAGCGTGGAACACCGGGGAGCTGTTTTTT.

The J gene is TRBJ2-7, the V gene TRBV10-3, with 9 positions matching TRBD2. The germline CDR1 and CDR2 sequences are ENHRY and SYGVKD. V gave up 6 bases and J gave up 3 bases; unmatched junction bases: 9. There are 15 residues in the CDR3. This chain's CDR3 is CAIRDVGLANYEQYF. The CDR3 region has the DNA TGTGCCATCAGAGATGTGGGACTAGCTAACTACGAGCAGTACTTC.

This rearrangement joins TRBV20-1 to TRBJ2-1, with D possibly being TRBD1 or TRBD2 (5 bases each). The V end was cut by 3 bases, the J end by 6 bases, with 15 bases between. The CDR3 totals 14 residues. CDR1 is DFQATT and CDR2 is SNEGSKA in the germline V gene (reference sequence). CDR3 in amino acids: CSARSSGTFNEQFF. Here the CDR3 DNA reads TGCAGTGCTAGGAGCTCGGGGACCTTCAATGAGCAGTTCTTC.

There are many counts of this clonotype. The chain is built from TRBV20-1 and TRBJ2-7; TRBD2 matches 9 bases. CDR1 is DFQATT and CDR2 is SNEGSKA in the germline V gene (reference sequence). The V segment lost 0 bases and the J segment 9 bases; nucleotides outside the gene matches: 3. This CDR3 has 12 residues. As DNA, the CDR3 is TGCAGTGCTAGAGATGGGACTAGCCCGCAGTACTTC. This translates into CSARDGTSPQYF.